The 21 T cell receptor beta chains in this list originate from one sample, sequenced in a study of shared clonotypes between healthy human individuals. Data came from immunoSEQ multiplex PCR; TCRdb stores just in-frame clones and leaves some out. The profile shows 1,100,000 or so clones, approximately 80% of them singletons. The sequencing sample was made of memory CD4+ T cells from PBMCs. Subset here: CD45RA-negative fraction. These receptors were obtained from a man aged 18-30 years in good health. Some clones in this sample may be carry-over from other donors' samples.

This clone was detected only once. V gene TRBV27 combines with J gene TRBJ1-1; a possible D gene is TRBD1 (5 bases). The CDR3 spans 15 residues. Germline CDR1 reads MNHEY; CDR2 reads SMNVEV (reference sequence). Trimming took off 6 bases at V and 5 bases at J, with 19 bases between the two ends. Written as DNA, the CDR3 is TGTGCCAGCAGCCCCCGTGGGGCGCGGGGGACTGAAGCTTTCTTT. Protein product: CASSPRGARGTEAFF.

The table lists this clone with a few counts. The V gene is TRBV6-1, the J gene TRBJ2-1; 8 bases map to TRBD1. The CDR3 is 19 amino acids. Trimming at V came to 2 bases and at J to 1 base, leaving 13 bases not matched to a gene. The V gene's germline CDR1 is MNHNS and CDR2 SASEGT. Written as DNA, the CDR3 is TGTGCCAGCAGTGAATGGACAGGGCACCCTTTAGGGTCCTACAATGAGCAGTTCTTC. Residues: CASSEWTGHPLGSYNEQFF.

V usage is TRBV4-3 and J usage is TRBJ1-2, with 10 bases that match TRBD1. CDR3 length: 15 residues. The germline CDR1 and CDR2 sequences are LGHNA and YSLEER. V gave up 0 bases and J gave up 13 bases; unmatched junction bases: 11. DNA of the CDR3: TGCGCCAGCAGCCAAGACGGGACAGGGGCCATCTCGTTCACCTTC. It codes for CASSQDGTGAISFTF.

This chain links TRBV28 with TRBJ2-1, with D unresolved. This CDR3 is 15 amino acids long. The germline gives CDR1 MDHEN, CDR2 SYDVKM. V was clipped by 2 bases and J by 2 bases, with 10 bases between them. CDR3 sequence reads: CASSLRRQPYNEQFF. The CDR3 DNA reads as TGTGCCAGCAGTTTAAGGAGACAACCCTACAATGAGCAGTTCTTC.

This clone was picked up a small number of times. V gene TRBV7-9 combines with J gene TRBJ2-5, with 7 bases lining up with TRBD2. Germline CDR1 reads SEHNR; CDR2 reads FQNEAQ (reference sequence). V gave up 8 bases and J gave up 4 bases; unmatched junction bases: 10. CDR3 size: 14 residues. The CDR3: CASHRSGGGETQYF. CDR3 coding DNA: TGTGCCAGCCACCGGAGTGGCGGGGGAGAGACCCAGTACTTC.

In regard to this clone: The sample holds other DNA sequences that translate to the same CDR3. This chain connects TRBV7-9 to TRBJ1-1, with D maybe TRBD1 (5 bases). The CDR3 consists of 13 residues. V was trimmed by 6 bases and J by 1 base, leaving 9 bases between them. Germline V gene sequence: CDR1 SEHNR, CDR2 FQNEAQ (reference sequence). The CDR3 DNA reads TGTGCCAGCAGTTCACAGGAGAACACTGAAGCTTTCTTT. Its translation is CASSSQENTEAFF.

The sample holds a few counts of this clone. The rearrangement uses TRBV30 and TRBJ2-7; TRBD2 aligns across 7 bases. Trimming cost V 2 bases and J 5 bases; bases outside gene matches: 9. Germline CDR1 reads GTSNPN; CDR2 reads SVGIG (reference sequence). The CDR3 length is 14 residues. The CDR3: CAWSLSGALDEQYF. The CDR3 coding sequence is TGTGCCTGGAGTCTAAGCGGGGCTCTGGACGAGCAGTACTTC.

This clone was observed once. The chain is built from TRBV5-4 and TRBJ2-1; 12 nucleotides match TRBD1. The CDR3 consists of 14 residues. V trimming: 4 bases; J trimming: 10 bases; junction bases outside the gene matches: 6. From germline, CDR1 is SGHNT and CDR2 YYREEE (reference sequence). The CDR3 region is CASSEGQGAGEQFF. As DNA, the CDR3 is TGTGCCAGCAGCGAGGGACAGGGGGCGGGAGAGCAGTTCTTC. The whole variable domain, remainder taken from reference TRBV5-4 and TRBJ2-1, is ETGVTQSPTHLIKTRGQQVTLRCSSQSGHNTVSWYQQALGQGPQFIFQYYREEENGRGNFPPRFSGLQFPNYSSELNVNALELDDSALYLCASSEGQGAGEQFFGPGTRLTVL.

A single count supports this clone. The chain has TRBV5-1 and TRBJ2-5; a possible D gene is TRBD1 (5 bases). Germline lookup yields CDR1 SGHRS and CDR2 YFSETQ. Trimming took 0 bases from V and 5 from J, leaving 8 bases between them. CDR3 size: 13 residues. The CDR3 DNA is TGCGCCAGCAGCTTGGCAGGGTTTGAGACCCAGTACTTC. It is translated as CASSLAGFETQYF.

The chain carries TRBV6-5 and TRBJ2-5; D perhaps matches TRBD1 (6 bases). Germline V lookup: CDR1 MNHEY, CDR2 SVGAGI. Between the trimmed V and J ends, which lost 0 bases and 3 bases, there was a span of 11 bases. CDR3 length equals 15 residues. The CDR3 here is CASSYSKHREETQYF. Written as DNA, the CDR3 is TGTGCCAGCAGTTACTCGAAGCACAGGGAAGAGACCCAGTACTTC.

V is TRBV10-3 and J is TRBJ1-2; 11 bases map to TRBD1. The germline CDR1 and CDR2 sequences are ENHRY and SYGVKD. Losses at the gene ends were 2 bases for V and 1 base for J; bases not matched to a gene: 6. This CDR3 contains 17 residues. For the CDR3, the DNA is TGTGCCATCAGTGAGCCTCCGGGACAGGGGGATAACTATGGCTACACCTTC. Translation: CAISEPPGQGDNYGYTF.

The chain combines TRBV9 with TRBJ2-5, with D possibly matching TRBD1 (6 bases). Germline V gene data show CDR1 as SGDLS and CDR2 as YYNGEE. CDR3 length: 15 residues. V was trimmed by 3 bases and J by 3 bases, leaving 15 bases between them. The CDR3 coding sequence is TGTGCCAGCAGCGCTACCGGGACAACGAAAGAGACCCAGTACTTC. This translates into CASSATGTTKETQYF.

This sequence joins TRBV30 and TRBJ2-1; D remains ambiguous. Trimming took off 5 bases at V and 7 bases at J, with 15 bases between the two ends. CDR1 and CDR2 (germline): GTSNPN, SVGIG (reference sequence). The CDR3 is 13 residues long. For the CDR3, the DNA is TGTGCCTGGGAAAAGAGAGGTCTGAATGAGCAGTTCTTC. This gives the protein CAWEKRGLNEQFF. The entire variable domain, with the rest obtained from reference TRBV30 and TRBJ2-1, is as follows: SQTIHQWPATLVQPVGSPLSLECTVEGTSNPNLYWYRQAAGRGLQLLFYSVGIGQISSEVPQNLSASRPQDRQFILSSKKLLLSDSGFYLCAWEKRGLNEQFFGPGTRLTVL.

J is TRBJ2-2 and V is TRBV18, with a possible D match to TRBD1 (6 bases). Trimming left V 2 bases short and J 1 base short, with 11 bases between. The CDR3 runs 16 residues. Germline V lookup: CDR1 KGHSH, CDR2 LQKENI. The CDR3 DNA reads as TGTGCCAGCTCACCAGGAACAGGGCTGAACACCGGGGAGCTGTTTTTT. It translates to CASSPGTGLNTGELFF.

The chain combines TRBV5-1 with TRBJ2-4; D is unclear. The CDR3 spans 16 residues. V gave up 6 bases and J gave up 0 bases, with 16 bases separating them. Germline V gene lookup returns CDR1 SGHRS and CDR2 YFSETQ. The CDR3 DNA reads TGCGCCAGCACTTCCGGAGCACAACTAGCCAAAAACATTCAGTACTTC. Encoded protein: CASTSGAQLAKNIQYF.

The rearrangement joins TRBV30 to TRBJ2-7; 9 bases align to TRBD1. The CDR3 extends over 14 amino acids. Per germline, CDR1 GTSNPN and CDR2 SVGIG (reference sequence). Trimming cost V 1 base and J 3 bases; bases outside gene matches: 4. CDR3 DNA: TGTGCCTGGAGTGAACCGGGACAGGGCTACGAGCAGTACTTC. Encoded protein: CAWSEPGQGYEQYF.

The chain combines TRBV2 with TRBJ1-2, with 10 positions matching TRBD1. Germline values: CDR1 SNHLY, CDR2 FYNNEI. This CDR3 has 13 amino acids. With 4 bases clipped from V and 6 bases from J, the junction kept 2 bases outside the gene matches. CDR3 nucleotide sequence: TGTGCCAGCAGTGGGACAGGGGGTAATGGCTACACCTTC. It encodes CASSGTGGNGYTF.

V gene TRBV28 combines with J gene TRBJ2-7, with D maybe TRBD1 (5 bases). Germline V gives CDR1 MDHEN, CDR2 SYDVKM. The CDR3 length is 14 residues. V was cut by 7 bases and J by 8 bases, with 21 bases left in between. Here the CDR3 reads CASTSVGSPGKQYF. CDR3 bases: TGTGCCAGCACCTCCGTTGGGTCCCCAGGGAAGCAGTACTTC.

The sample holds many counts of this clone. The chain links TRBV7-9 to TRBJ2-7; D is uncertain. V was cut by 4 bases and J by 7 bases, with 8 bases left in between. The CDR3 spans 11 residues. Germline V gene lookup returns CDR1 SEHNR and CDR2 FQNEAQ (reference sequence). CDR3: CASSSRIEQYF. The DNA of the CDR3 is TGTGCCAGCAGCTCTCGGATAGAGCAGTACTTC.

The rearrangement uses TRBV9 and TRBJ2-3, with D uncertain. In germline, CDR1 is SGDLS, CDR2 YYNGEE. V was pared by 0 bases and J by 7 bases, with 6 bases between. The CDR3 is 12 residues long. The CDR3 DNA is TGTGCCAGCAGCGTAGGGTTGAATACGCAGTATTTT. This encodes CASSVGLNTQYF.

This clone is a singleton in its sample. The chain couples TRBV7-2 to TRBJ2-5; 12 bases are a match to TRBD1. Per germline, CDR1 SGHTA and CDR2 FQGNSA. Losses at the gene ends were 4 bases for V and 7 bases for J; bases not matched to a gene: 10. CDR3 length: 16 amino acids. This CDR3 is CASSSRDRGLLGTQYF. The CDR3, as DNA: TGTGCCAGCAGCTCTCGGGACAGGGGGCTGTTGGGGACCCAGTACTTC.